This T cell receptor (beta chain) was profiled in a study of CD8 T cells in Susac syndrome. Findings and limits, study-wide: It was acknowledged in the study that its TCR sequencing and HLA analysis involved a relatively small number of individuals.

As concerns this clonotype: Its antigen is unknown.

About 0.45 to 1 ug RNA was reverse transcribed with random hexamers. Each CDR3 protein gets one entry after TCRdb re-called the immunoSEQ multiplex PCR reads with MiXCR. The sample shows about 180,000 distinct CDR3 sequences, 85% to 95% of them seen only once. Material: CD4+ T cells from PBMCs. This sequence was found in a human donor with Susac syndrome.

The CDR3 is CASSLQGTGANVLTF. The CDR3, as DNA: TGCGCCAGCAGCCTACAGGGGACTGGGGCCAACGTCCTGACTTTC. V gene TRBV5-1 combines with J gene TRBJ2-6; 7 nucleotides align to TRBD1. The V gene end was trimmed by 4 bases and the J gene end by 2 bases; junction bases not matched to a gene: 3. Germline CDR1 SGHRS, CDR2 YFSETQ. CDR3 length: 15 amino acids.